A selection of T cell receptor beta chains follows, all from one sample in a study of cytomegalovirus exposure and HLA in healthy donors. The data were produced by immunoSEQ multiplex PCR, yet TCRdb's version contains in-frame clones alone and is incomplete. The profile covers approximately 160,000 clones, with about 75% appearing a single time and approximately 1.3% taken by the ten largest. The material sequenced was PBMCs. The source is a young man in good health and CMV-seronegative. CDR3s include the opening cysteine and the closing phenylalanine or tryptophan. The D gene is left open where the match is weak. Clone size appears in some rows only: once, few, many, or a class for an expanded clone.

TRBV2	TRBD1	TRBJ2-7	NA	CASRMDRGYSYEQYF	TGTGCCAGCAGAATGGACAGGGGATACTCCTACGAGCAGTACTTC
TRBV19	TRBD2	TRBJ2-1	NA	CASSSLAGGGNEQFF	TGTGCCAGTAGTTCATTAGCGGGAGGGGGCAATGAGCAGTTCTTC
TRBV4-3	TRBD2	TRBJ2-2	NA	CASSQTRSLGTSGNTGELFF	TGCGCCAGCAGCCAAACTCGCTCGCTGGGGACTAGCGGAAACACCGGGGAGCTGTTTTTT
TRBV5-6	NA	TRBJ2-7	NA	CASSLRAGKSEQYF	TGTGCCAGCAGCTTGAGGGCCGGGAAATCCGAGCAGTACTTC
TRBV10-1	TRBD2	TRBJ2-7	NA	CASSDRGLGSYEQYF	TGCGCCAGCAGTGATAGGGGACTAGGATCCTACGAGCAGTACTTC
TRBV7-6	NA	TRBJ2-1	NA	CASSLPTNNEQFF	TGTGCCAGCAGCTTACCGACAAACAATGAGCAGTTCTTC
TRBV7-2	NA	TRBJ2-2	NA	CASSLGGGGNGELFF	TGTGCCAGCAGCCTGGGGGGGGGCGGGAACGGGGAGCTGTTTTTT
TRBV6-5	NA	TRBJ2-2	NA	CASRLGSQGPGELFF	TGTGCCAGCAGACTAGGATCTCAAGGGCCCGGGGAGCTGTTTTTT
TRBV7-6	NA	TRBJ2-5	once	CASSLIAYERETQYF	TGTGCCAGCAGCCTTATAGCGTATGAACGAGAGACCCAGTACTTC
TRBV6-4	NA	TRBJ2-3	NA	CASSDSSASTDTQYF	TGTGCCAGCAGTGACTCTAGCGCCAGCACAGATACGCAGTATTTT
TRBV15	TRBD2	TRBJ2-2	NA	CATSRGGTSGGTNTGELFF	TGTGCCACCAGCAGAGGCGGGACTAGCGGGGGCACGAACACCGGGGAGCTGTTTTTT
TRBV19	TRBD1	TRBJ2-7	NA	CASSKGQESYEQYF	TGTGCCAGTAGTAAAGGACAGGAATCCTACGAGCAGTACTTC
TRBV5-4	TRBD1	TRBJ2-7	few	CASSLASGGYEQYF	TGTGCCAGCAGCTTGGCGTCAGGGGGATACGAGCAGTACTTC
TRBV30	NA	TRBJ1-2	few	CAWSPPGGGYGYTF	TGTGCCTGGAGTCCCCCCGGGGGGGGCTATGGCTACACCTTC
TRBV28	NA	TRBJ1-1	few	CASTSGGVSGGLEAFF	TGTGCCAGCACCTCAGGAGGGGTTTCCGGGGGATTGGAAGCTTTCTTT
TRBV7-9	NA	TRBJ2-5	NA	CSSSFLQETQYF	TGTTCCAGCAGCTTTCTCCAAGAGACCCAGTACTTC
TRBV2	TRBD1	TRBJ1-2	NA	CASSVQGAEYGYTF	TGTGCCAGCAGCGTACAGGGGGCGGAGTATGGCTACACCTTC
TRBV7-9	NA	TRBJ1-5	NA	CASSFGQTAGQPQHF	TGTGCCAGCAGCTTCGGACAGACGGCAGGTCAGCCCCAGCATTTT
TRBV1	NA	TRBJ2-1	NA	CTSSQGVAGVWDEQFF	TGCACCAGCAGCCAAGGGGTAGCGGGAGTATGGGATGAGCAGTTCTTC
TRBV5-8	TRBD2	TRBJ2-3	once	CASSYTGTTTDTQYF	TGTGCCAGCAGCTACACCGGGACTACCACAGATACGCAGTATTTT
TRBV7-9	TRBD2	TRBJ2-7	NA	CAIRTSGRKYEQYF	TGTGCCATCCGGACTAGCGGGAGGAAGTACGAGCAGTACTTC
TRBV7-9	NA	TRBJ2-2	NA	CASSPTGGNTGELFF	TGTGCCAGCAGCCCTACCGGGGGTAACACCGGGGAGCTGTTTTTT
TRBV5-1	TRBD2	TRBJ2-7	NA	CASTSLAGDYEQYF	TGCGCCAGCACCTCACTAGCGGGCGACTACGAGCAGTACTTC
TRBV2	TRBD1	TRBJ1-6	NA	CASWNRGPWGDNSPLHF	TGTGCCAGCTGGAACAGGGGGCCCTGGGGGGATAATTCACCCCTCCACTTT
TRBV27	NA	TRBJ2-4	NA	CASSPGGAKNIQYF	TGTGCCAGCAGCCCCGGGGGAGCCAAAAACATTCAGTACTTC
TRBV5-4	TRBD2	TRBJ2-2	many	CASSLDRRRTSAGELFF	TGTGCCAGCAGCTTGGATCGCCGACGGACTAGCGCCGGGGAGCTGTTTTTT
TRBV10-3	TRBD2	TRBJ2-1	NA	CAISESWGLAVPYNEQFF	TGTGCCATCAGTGAGTCATGGGGACTAGCGGTCCCCTACAATGAGCAGTTCTTC
TRBV5-1	TRBD1	TRBJ2-1	NA	CASSLAGTENEQFF	TGCGCCAGCAGCTTGGCCGGGACAGAGAATGAGCAGTTCTTC
TRBV10-1	NA	TRBJ1-5	NA	CASSEQGWQPQHF	TGCGCCAGCAGTGAGCAGGGCTGGCAGCCCCAGCATTTT
TRBV9	TRBD2	TRBJ2-1	NA	CASSETSGGNYNEQFF	TGTGCCAGCAGCGAGACTAGCGGGGGCAACTACAATGAGCAGTTCTTC
TRBV30	NA	TRBJ1-1	once	CAWSVPPGVGTEAFF	TGTGCCTGGAGTGTACCCCCAGGGGTTGGCACTGAAGCTTTCTTT
TRBV7-6	NA	TRBJ2-1	once	CASGGGGNEQFF	TGTGCCAGCGGGGGAGGGGGAAATGAGCAGTTCTTC
TRBV18	NA	TRBJ2-2	NA	CASSPNRVDTGELFF	TGTGCCAGCTCACCGAACAGGGTGGACACCGGGGAGCTGTTTTTT
TRBV6-5	TRBD2	TRBJ2-1	NA	CASSLGLARYNEQFF	TGTGCCAGCAGTTTGGGACTAGCGCGCTACAATGAGCAGTTCTTC
TRBV5-4	NA	TRBJ2-7	few	CASTSATSEQYF	TGTGCCAGCACTAGCGCGACGTCCGAGCAGTACTTC